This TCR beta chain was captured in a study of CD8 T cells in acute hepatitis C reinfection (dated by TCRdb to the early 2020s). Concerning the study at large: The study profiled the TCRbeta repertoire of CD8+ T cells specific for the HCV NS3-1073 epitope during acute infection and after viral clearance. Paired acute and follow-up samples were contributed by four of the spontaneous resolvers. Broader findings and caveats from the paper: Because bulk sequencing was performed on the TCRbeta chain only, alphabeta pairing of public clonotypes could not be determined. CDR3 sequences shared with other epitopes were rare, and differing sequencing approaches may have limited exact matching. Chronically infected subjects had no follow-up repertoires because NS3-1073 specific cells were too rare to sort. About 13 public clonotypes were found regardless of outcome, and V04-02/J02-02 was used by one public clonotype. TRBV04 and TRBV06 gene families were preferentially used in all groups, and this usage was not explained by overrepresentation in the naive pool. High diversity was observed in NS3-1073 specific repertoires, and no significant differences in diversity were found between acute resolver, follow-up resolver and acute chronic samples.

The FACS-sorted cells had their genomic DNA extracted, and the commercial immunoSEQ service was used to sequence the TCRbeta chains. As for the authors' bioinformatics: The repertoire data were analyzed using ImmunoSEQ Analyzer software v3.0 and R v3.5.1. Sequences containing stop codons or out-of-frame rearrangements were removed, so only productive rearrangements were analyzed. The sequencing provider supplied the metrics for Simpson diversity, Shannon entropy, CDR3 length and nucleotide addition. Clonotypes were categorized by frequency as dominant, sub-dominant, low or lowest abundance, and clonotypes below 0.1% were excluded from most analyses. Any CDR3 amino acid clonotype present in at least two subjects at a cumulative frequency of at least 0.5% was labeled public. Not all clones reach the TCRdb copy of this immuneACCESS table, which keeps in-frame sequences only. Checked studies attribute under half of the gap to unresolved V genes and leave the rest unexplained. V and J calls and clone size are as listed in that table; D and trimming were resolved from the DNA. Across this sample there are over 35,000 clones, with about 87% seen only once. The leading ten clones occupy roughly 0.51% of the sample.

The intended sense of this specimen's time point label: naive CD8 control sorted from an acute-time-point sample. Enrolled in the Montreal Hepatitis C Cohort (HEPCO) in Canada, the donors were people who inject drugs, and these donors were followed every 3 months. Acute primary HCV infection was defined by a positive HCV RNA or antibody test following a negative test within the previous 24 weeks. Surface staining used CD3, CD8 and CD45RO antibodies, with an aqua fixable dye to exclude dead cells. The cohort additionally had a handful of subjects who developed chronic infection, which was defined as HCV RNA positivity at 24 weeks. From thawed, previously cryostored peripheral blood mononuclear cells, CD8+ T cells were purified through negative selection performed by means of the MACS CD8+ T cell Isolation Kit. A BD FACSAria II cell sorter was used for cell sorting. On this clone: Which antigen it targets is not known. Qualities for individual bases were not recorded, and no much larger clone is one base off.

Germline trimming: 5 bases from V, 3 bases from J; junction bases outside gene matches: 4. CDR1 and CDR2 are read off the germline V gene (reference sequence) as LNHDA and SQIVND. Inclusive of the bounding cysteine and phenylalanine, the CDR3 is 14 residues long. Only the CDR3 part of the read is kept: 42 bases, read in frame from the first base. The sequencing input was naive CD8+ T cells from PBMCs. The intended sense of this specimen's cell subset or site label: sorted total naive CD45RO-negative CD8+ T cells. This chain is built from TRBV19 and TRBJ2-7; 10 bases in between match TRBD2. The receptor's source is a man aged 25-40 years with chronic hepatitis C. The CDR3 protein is CASSGASGSYEQYF. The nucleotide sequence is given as TGTGCCAGTAGTGGGGCTAGCGGGAGCTACGAGCAGTACTTC.